One and the same sample provided the 8 T cell receptor beta chains below, sequenced in a study of shared clonotypes between healthy human individuals. Profiled with immunoSEQ multiplex PCR; TCRdb holds only in-frame clones, not every one. The table shows some 2.3 million clones, with 90% to 95% occurring only once. The sequenced sample consisted of naive CD4+ T cells from PBMCs. The subset was: CD45RA+ positively selected. These receptors were obtained from a man between 18 and 35 years old in good health. Some clones in this sample may be carry-over from other donors' samples.

J is TRBJ2-1 and V is TRBV5-1, with unresolved D. Germline loops: CDR1 SGHRS, CDR2 YFSETQ. The CDR3 consists of 16 residues. Trimming stripped 4 bases from V and 4 bases from J, with 18 bases between. The CDR3 bases are TGCGCCAGCAGCGCTTACATGATGCTTTTGTACAATGAGCAGTTCTTC. Its translation: CASSAYMMLLYNEQFF.

This chain links TRBV7-2 with TRBJ2-1; maybe TRBD2 (5 bases). The ends were cut back, 3 bases at V and 1 base at J, with 10 bases in the middle. The germline V gene has CDR1 SGHTA and CDR2 FQGNSA. The CDR3 loop spans 15 amino acids. The CDR3 is CASSLATTSYNEQFF. CDR3 bases: TGTGCCAGCAGCTTGGCGACTACGTCCTACAATGAGCAGTTCTTC.

V usage is TRBV16 and J usage is TRBJ1-5, with D possibly TRBD1 on 6 matching bases. The CDR3 contains 14 residues. Germline V CDR1 and CDR2: KGHSY, FQNENV. The germline V and J ends were trimmed by 8 bases and 4 bases, with 15 bases remaining between them. In DNA, the CDR3 is TGTGCCAGCCAAAACAGGGCGACTAATCAGCCCCAGCATTTT. Translated, it gives CASQNRATNQPQHF.

The chain combines TRBV5-6 with TRBJ1-5, with D maybe TRBD1 (5 bases). Germline V gives CDR1 SGHDT, CDR2 YYEEEE. The CDR3 is 13 residues long. The V end lost 0 bases, the J end lost 7 bases, and 8 bases lay between the germline ends. The CDR3 here is CASSLGRDQPQHF. The CDR3 DNA follows: TGTGCCAGCAGCTTGGGCAGGGACCAGCCCCAGCATTTT.

This clone has only a few counts. The V call is TRBV9, the J call TRBJ1-1; D is perhaps TRBD1 (5 bases). This CDR3 has 15 amino acids. Trimming shortened V by 0 bases and J by 0 bases, and 9 bases separated the two germline ends. Per germline, CDR1 SGDLS and CDR2 YYNGEE. The CDR3 coding sequence is TGTGCCAGCAGCGTAGATGACAGCCTGAACACTGAAGCTTTCTTT. Translated: CASSVDDSLNTEAFF.

The chain uses TRBV7-8 and TRBJ1-2, with 8 bases aligning to TRBD1. V was pared by 5 bases and J by 5 bases, with 7 bases of the junction left unmatched. The CDR3 is 14 residues long. Germline V gene data show CDR1 as SGHVS and CDR2 as FQNEAQ. The CDR3 sequence is CASSAGTGVYGYTF. The CDR3, as DNA: TGTGCCAGCAGCGCCGGGACAGGCGTGTATGGCTACACCTTC.

CDR3 loop: CASGDVTQYF. Here the CDR3 DNA reads TGTGCCAGCGGCGATGTGACCCAGTACTTC. The genes are TRBV6-1 and TRBJ2-5; no firm D call. CDR3 length equals 10 residues. V lost 8 bases, J lost 7 bases, and 8 bases lay in between. Germline CDR1 MNHNS, CDR2 SASEGT.

This chain links TRBV28 with TRBJ2-7, with D perhaps being TRBD1 or TRBD2 (5 bases each). Germline CDR1 MDHEN, CDR2 SYDVKM. There are 13 residues in the CDR3. Trimming removed 6 bases at V and 6 bases at J, with 15 bases between. Here the CDR3 DNA reads TGTGCCAGCAGCAGACTCGGGACCCGCGAGCAGTACTTC. It specifies CASSRLGTREQYF.